This TCR beta chain was profiled in a study of a mutant IDH1 vaccine in newly diagnosed glioma. At the level of the study: Most patients had received both radiotherapy and temozolomide, the prior options being radiotherapy, temozolomide, or both.

About this clone: Antigen: not known.

Using immunoSEQ multiplex PCR, the repertoire was profiled, and TCRdb retains in-frame clones only, with some absent. The data hold 25,000 to 35,000 clones, with roughly 89% observed a single time. The time point is: week 11, during vaccination. The content of each vaccine dose was 300 ug of mutant IDH1 20-mer peptide, and topical imiquimod accompanied it. The CDR3 is 14 amino acids. Germline assignment: CDR1 SGHVS and CDR2 FNYEAQ. Trimming removed 0 bases from V and 10 bases from J, with 10 bases in between. Material: PBMCs, obtained from a glioma patient whose treatment included an IDH1 peptide vaccine. The sequence came from a young man with glioma. J is TRBJ1-6 and V is TRBV7-6; possible D gene TRBD1, 5 bases. The DNA for the CDR3 is TGTGCCAGCAGCTTAGCCACCCCAGGGTCACCCCTCCACTTT. This translates into CASSLATPGSPLHF.